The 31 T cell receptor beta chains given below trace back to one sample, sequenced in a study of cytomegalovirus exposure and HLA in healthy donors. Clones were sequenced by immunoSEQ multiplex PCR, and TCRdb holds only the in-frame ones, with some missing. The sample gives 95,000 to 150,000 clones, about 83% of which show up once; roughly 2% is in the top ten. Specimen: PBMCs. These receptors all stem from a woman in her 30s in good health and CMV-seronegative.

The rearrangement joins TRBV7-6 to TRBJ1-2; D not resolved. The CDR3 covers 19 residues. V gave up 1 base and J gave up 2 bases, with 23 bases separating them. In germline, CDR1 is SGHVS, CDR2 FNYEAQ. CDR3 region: CASSLVKRSSAAMNYGYTF. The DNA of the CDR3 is TGTGCCAGCAGCTTAGTAAAAAGATCGTCCGCGGCTATGAACTATGGCTACACCTTC.

The CDR3 DNA follows: TGTGCCAGCTCACCGGAGGGAAACTCACCCCTCCACTTT. Protein product: CASSPEGNSPLHF. The genes are TRBV18 and TRBJ1-6; D call uncertain. The CDR3 length is 13 residues. Germline values: CDR1 KGHSH, CDR2 LQKENI. Trimming took 3 bases from V and 10 from J, leaving 10 bases between them.

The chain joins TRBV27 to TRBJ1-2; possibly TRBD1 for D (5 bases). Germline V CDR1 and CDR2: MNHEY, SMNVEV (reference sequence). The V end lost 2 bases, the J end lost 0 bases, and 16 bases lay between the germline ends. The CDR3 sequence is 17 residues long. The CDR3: CASSLKGPWGANYGYTF. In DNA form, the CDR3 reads TGTGCCAGCAGTTTAAAGGGGCCCTGGGGGGCTAACTATGGCTACACCTTC.

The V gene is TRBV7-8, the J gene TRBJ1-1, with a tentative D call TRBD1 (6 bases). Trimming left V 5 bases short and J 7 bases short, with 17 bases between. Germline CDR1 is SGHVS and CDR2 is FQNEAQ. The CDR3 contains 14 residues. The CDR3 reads CASSAQRGPGEAFF. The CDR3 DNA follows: TGTGCCAGCAGCGCCCAGCGGGGGCCGGGTGAAGCTTTCTTT.

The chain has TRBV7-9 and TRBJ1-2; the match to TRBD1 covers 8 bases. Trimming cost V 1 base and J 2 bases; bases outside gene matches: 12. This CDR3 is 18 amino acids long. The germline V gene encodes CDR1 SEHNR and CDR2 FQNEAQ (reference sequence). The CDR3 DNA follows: TGTGCCAGCAGCTTAGGGCTCGACAGGGGTGGGGCAAACTATGGCTACACCTTC. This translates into CASSLGLDRGGANYGYTF.

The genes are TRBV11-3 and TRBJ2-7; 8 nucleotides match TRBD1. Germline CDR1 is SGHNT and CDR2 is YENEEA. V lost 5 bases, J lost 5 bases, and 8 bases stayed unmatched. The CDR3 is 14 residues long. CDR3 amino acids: CASSTRTGSHEQYF. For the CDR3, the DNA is TGTGCCAGCAGCACCCGGACAGGGTCCCACGAGCAGTACTTC.

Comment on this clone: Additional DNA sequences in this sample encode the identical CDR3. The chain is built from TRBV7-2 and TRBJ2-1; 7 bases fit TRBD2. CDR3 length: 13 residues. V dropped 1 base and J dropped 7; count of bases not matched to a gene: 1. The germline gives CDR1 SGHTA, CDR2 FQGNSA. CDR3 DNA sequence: TGTGCCAGCAGCTTAGTAGCGGGTAATGAGCAGTTCTTC. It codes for CASSLVAGNEQFF.

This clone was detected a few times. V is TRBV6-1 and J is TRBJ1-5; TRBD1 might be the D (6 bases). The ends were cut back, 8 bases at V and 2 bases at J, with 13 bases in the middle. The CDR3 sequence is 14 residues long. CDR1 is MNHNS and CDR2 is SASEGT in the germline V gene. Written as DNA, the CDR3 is TGTGCCAGCGGGGACAACTGGGGCAATCAGCCCCAGCATTTT. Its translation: CASGDNWGNQPQHF.

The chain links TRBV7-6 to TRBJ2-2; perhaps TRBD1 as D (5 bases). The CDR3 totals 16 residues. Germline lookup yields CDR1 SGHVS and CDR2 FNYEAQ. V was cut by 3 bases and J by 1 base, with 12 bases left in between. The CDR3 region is CASSFRSTENTGELFF. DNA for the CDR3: TGTGCCAGCAGCTTCAGGTCGACAGAGAACACCGGGGAGCTGTTTTTT.

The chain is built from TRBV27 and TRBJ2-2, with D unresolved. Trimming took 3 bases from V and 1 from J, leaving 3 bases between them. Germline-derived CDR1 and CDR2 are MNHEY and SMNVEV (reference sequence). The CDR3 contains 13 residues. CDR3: CASSLRNTGELFF. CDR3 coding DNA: TGTGCCAGCAGTTTGAGGAACACCGGGGAGCTGTTTTTT.

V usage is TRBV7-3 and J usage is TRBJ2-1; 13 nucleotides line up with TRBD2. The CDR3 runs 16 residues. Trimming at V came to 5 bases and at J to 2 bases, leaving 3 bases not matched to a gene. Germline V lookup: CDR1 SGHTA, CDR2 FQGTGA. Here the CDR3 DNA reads TGTGCCAGCAGCCGTACTAGCGGGGGGGCCTACAATGAGCAGTTCTTC. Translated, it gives CASSRTSGGAYNEQFF.

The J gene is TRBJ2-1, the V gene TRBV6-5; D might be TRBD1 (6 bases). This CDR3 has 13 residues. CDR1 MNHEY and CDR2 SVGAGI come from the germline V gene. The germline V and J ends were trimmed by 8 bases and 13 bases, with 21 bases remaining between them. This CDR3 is CASGGPSRPEQFF. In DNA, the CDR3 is TGTGCCAGCGGGGGCCCTAGCAGACCCGAACAGTTCTTC.

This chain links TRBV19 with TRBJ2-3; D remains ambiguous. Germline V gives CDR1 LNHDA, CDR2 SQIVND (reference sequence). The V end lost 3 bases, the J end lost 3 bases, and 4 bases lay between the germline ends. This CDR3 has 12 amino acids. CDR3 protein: CASSIRTDTQYF. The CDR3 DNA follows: TGTGCCAGTAGTATCAGGACAGATACGCAGTATTTT.

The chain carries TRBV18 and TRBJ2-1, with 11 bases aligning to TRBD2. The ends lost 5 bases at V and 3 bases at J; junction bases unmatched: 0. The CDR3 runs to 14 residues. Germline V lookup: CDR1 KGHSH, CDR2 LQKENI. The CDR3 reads CASSTSGGYNEQFF. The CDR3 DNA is TGTGCCAGCTCAACTAGCGGGGGCTACAATGAGCAGTTCTTC.

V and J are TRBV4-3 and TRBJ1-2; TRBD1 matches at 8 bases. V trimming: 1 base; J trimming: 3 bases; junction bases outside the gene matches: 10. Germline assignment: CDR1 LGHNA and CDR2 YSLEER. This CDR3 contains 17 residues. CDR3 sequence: CASSQGPGGSADYGYTF. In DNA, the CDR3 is TGCGCCAGCAGCCAAGGTCCAGGGGGCTCGGCGGACTATGGCTACACCTTC.

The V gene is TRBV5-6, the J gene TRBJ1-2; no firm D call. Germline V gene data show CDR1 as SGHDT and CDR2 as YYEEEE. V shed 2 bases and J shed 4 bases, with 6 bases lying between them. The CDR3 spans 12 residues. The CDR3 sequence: CASSFQRYGYTF. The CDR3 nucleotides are TGTGCCAGCAGCTTTCAGCGCTATGGCTACACCTTC.

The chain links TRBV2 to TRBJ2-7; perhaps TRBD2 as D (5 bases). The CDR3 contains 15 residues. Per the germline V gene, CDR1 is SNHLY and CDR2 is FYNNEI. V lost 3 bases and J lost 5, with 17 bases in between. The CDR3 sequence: CASSESQAGTNEQYF. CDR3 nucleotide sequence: TGTGCCAGCAGTGAGTCGCAGGCGGGTACGAACGAGCAGTACTTC.

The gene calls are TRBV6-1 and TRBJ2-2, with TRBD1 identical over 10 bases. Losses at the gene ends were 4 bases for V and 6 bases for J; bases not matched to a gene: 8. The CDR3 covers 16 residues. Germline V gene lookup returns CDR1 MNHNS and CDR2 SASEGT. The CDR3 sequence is CASSGRDRGNSGELFF. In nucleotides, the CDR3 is TGTGCCAGCAGTGGGAGGGACAGGGGAAACTCCGGGGAGCTGTTTTTT.

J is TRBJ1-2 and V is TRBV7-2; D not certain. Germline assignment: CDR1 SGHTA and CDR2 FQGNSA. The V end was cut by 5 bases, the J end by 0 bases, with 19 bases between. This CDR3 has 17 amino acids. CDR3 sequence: CASSPPRGSVSNYGYTF. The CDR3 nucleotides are TGTGCCAGCAGCCCCCCACGGGGATCGGTCTCTAACTATGGCTACACCTTC.

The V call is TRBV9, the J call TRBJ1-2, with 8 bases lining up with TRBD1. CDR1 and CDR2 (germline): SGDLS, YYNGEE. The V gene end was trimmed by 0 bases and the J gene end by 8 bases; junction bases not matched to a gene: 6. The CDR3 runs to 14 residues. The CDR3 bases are TGTGCCAGCAGCGTAGGAGGACAGGGCAAAGGCTACACCTTC. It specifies CASSVGGQGKGYTF.

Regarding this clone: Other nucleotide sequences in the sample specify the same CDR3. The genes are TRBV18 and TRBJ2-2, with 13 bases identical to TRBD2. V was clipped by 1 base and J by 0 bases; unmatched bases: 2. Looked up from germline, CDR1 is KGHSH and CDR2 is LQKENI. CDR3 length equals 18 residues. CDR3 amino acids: CASSPRTSGGSNTGELFF. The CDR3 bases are TGTGCCAGCTCACCACGGACTAGCGGGGGTTCGAACACCGGGGAGCTGTTTTTT.

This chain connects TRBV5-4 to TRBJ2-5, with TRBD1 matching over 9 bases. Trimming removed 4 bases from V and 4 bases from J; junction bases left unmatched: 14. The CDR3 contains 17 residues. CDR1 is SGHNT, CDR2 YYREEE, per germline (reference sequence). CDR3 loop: CASSKRRPGTGPETQYF. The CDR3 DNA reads TGTGCCAGCAGCAAACGTCGGCCCGGGACAGGGCCAGAGACCCAGTACTTC. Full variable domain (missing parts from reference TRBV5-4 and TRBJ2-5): ETGVTQSPTHLIKTRGQQVTLRCSSQSGHNTVSWYQQALGQGPQFIFQYYREEENGRGNFPPRFSGLQFPNYSSELNVNALELDDSALYLCASSKRRPGTGPETQYFGPGTRLLVL.

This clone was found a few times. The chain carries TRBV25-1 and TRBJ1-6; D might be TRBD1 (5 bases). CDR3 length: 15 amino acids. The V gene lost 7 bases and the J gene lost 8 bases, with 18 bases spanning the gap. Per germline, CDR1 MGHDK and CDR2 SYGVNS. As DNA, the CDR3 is TGTGCCAGCAACCTGCAAGGGGCAGGTTATTCACCCCTCCACTTT. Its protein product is CASNLQGAGYSPLHF.

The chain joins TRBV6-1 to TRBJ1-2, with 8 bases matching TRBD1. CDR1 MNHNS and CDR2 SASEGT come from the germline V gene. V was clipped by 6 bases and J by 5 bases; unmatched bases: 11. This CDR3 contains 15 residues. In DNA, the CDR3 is TGTGCCAGCAGACTAAACGACCAGGGGGCATATGGCTACACCTTC. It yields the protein CASRLNDQGAYGYTF.

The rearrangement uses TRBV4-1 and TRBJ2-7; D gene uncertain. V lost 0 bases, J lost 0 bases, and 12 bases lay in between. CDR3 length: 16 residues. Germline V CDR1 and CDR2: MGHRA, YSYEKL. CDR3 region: CASSQEQTDGSYEQYF. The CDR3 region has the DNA TGCGCCAGCAGCCAAGAACAGACCGATGGCTCCTACGAGCAGTACTTC.

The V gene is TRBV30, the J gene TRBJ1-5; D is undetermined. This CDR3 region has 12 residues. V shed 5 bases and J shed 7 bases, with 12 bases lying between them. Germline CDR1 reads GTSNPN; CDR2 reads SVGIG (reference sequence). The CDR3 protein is CAWSTGNQPQHF. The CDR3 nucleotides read TGTGCCTGGTCGACCGGGAACCAGCCCCAGCATTTT.

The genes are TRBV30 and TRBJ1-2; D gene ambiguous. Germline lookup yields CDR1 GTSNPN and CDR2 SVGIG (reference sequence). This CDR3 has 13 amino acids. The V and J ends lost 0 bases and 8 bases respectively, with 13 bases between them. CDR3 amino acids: CAWSVGEESGYTF. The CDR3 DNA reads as TGTGCCTGGAGTGTAGGTGAGGAGTCCGGCTACACCTTC.

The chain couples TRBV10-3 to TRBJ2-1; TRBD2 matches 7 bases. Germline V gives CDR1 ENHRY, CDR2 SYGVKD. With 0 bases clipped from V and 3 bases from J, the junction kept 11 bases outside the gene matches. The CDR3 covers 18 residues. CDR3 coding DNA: TGTGCCATCAGTGAGTCCGGGGGAGCGGGGTTCCGCTACAATGAGCAGTTCTTC. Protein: CAISESGGAGFRYNEQFF.

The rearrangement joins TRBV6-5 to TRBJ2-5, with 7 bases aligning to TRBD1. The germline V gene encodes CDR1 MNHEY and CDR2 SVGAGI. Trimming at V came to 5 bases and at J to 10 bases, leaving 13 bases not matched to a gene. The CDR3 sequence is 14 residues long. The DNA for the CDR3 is TGTGCCAGCAGTCCGGGACAGCGTAACGGACGCCAGTACTTC. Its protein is CASSPGQRNGRQYF.

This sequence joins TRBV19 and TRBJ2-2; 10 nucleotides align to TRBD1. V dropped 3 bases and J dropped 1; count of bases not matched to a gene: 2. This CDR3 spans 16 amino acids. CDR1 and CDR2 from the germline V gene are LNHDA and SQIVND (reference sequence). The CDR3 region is CASSIWTGGNTGELFF. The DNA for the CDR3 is TGTGCCAGTAGTATCTGGACAGGGGGGAACACCGGGGAGCTGTTTTTT.

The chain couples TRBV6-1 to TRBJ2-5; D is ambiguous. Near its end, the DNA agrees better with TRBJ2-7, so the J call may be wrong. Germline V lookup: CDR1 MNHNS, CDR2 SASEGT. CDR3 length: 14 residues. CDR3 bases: TGTGCCAGCAGTGAGGTGTGGGCCTCCTACGAGCAGTACTTC. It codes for CASSEVWASYEQYF.